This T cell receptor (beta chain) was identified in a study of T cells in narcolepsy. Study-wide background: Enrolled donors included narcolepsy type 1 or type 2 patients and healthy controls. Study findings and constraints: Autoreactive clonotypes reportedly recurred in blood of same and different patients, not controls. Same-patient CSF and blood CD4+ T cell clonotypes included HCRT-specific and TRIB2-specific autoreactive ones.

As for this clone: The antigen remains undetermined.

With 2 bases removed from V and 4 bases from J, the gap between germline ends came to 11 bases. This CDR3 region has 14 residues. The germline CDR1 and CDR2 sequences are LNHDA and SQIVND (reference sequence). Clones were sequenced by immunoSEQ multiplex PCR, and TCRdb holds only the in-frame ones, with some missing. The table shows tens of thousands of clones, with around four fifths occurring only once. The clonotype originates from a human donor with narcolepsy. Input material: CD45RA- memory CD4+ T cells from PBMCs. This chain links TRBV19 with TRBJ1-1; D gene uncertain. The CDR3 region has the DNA TGTGCCAGTAGTATAAAGGCAGCTGGCACTGAAGCTTTCTTT. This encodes CASSIKAAGTEAFF.